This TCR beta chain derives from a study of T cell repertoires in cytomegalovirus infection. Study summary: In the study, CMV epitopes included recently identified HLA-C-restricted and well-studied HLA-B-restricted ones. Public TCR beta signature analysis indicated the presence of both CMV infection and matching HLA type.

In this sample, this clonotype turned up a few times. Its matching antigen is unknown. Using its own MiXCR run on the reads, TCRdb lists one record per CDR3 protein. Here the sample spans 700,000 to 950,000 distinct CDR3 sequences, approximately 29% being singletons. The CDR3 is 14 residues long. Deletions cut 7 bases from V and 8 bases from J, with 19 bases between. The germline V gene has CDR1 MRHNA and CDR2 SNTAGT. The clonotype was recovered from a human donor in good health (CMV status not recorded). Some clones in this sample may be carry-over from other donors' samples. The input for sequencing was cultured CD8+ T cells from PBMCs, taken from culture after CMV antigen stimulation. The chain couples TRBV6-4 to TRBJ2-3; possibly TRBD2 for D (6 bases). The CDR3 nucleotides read TGTGCCAGCACCCGACTAGTTGGAAGGGGTACGCAGTATTTT. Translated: CASTRLVGRGTQYF.